These T cell receptor beta chains were read from a single sample in a study of CD8 T cells in Susac syndrome. In TCRdb, the immunoSEQ multiplex PCR reads were re-called with MiXCR into one record per CDR3 protein. This table has 150,000 to 200,000 distinct CDR3 sequences, around 95% appearing once. Sequences were obtained from CD4+ T cells from PBMCs. Receptors were obtained from a human donor in good health. The conserved cysteine and the conserved F or W are not part of the CDR3 here.

ASSSIRGSYNEQF,TRBV11-2,TRBJ2-1
ASSLGSGVYYEQY,TRBV7-2,TRBJ2-7
ASSHQDNEQF,TRBV6-6,TRBJ2-1
ASSYSGGARSYNEQF,TRBV6-2/TRBV6-3,TRBJ2-1
ASSVAGTSGVEQF,TRBV9,TRBJ2-1
ASRDQSTGTYEQY,TRBV2,TRBJ2-7
ASSPLGASGETEQF,TRBV3-1,TRBJ2-1
SVLLVREQY,TRBV29-1,TRBJ2-7
ASSLGPMSSYNEQF,TRBV4-3,TRBJ2-1
AWGLGVSNQPQH,TRBV30,TRBJ1-5
ASSWLDRESNQPQH,TRBV12-3/TRBV12-4,TRBJ1-5
ASSLEGSLLSTGELF,TRBV7-6,TRBJ2-2
ASTSGGSETQY,TRBV5-1,TRBJ2-5
SASGRGNSPLH,TRBV20-1,TRBJ1-6
ASSQGAEASVT,TRBV4-2,TRBJ1-2
ASSLLTTEKLF,TRBV3-1,TRBJ1-4
ASSLATGAGGYT,TRBV28,TRBJ1-2
SATSPGRERDTGELF,TRBV29-1,TRBJ2-2
ASSSMTGGAYEQY,TRBV28,TRBJ2-7
ASSLVAGAGQPQH,TRBV12-3/TRBV12-4,TRBJ1-5
AISPSQGTLH,TRBV10-3,TRBJ1-6
SVEGGGTFDEQF,TRBV29-1,TRBJ2-1
ASSQMTGDEQF,TRBV9,TRBJ2-1
ASSPSWTSGGGNEQF,TRBV12-3/TRBV12-4,TRBJ2-1
ASSPRDRGPYSNQPQH,TRBV9,TRBJ1-5
SAKYPGQYEQF,TRBV20-1,TRBJ2-1
ASSIDSYEQY,TRBV2,TRBJ2-7
ASSEEVGTAAQY,TRBV2,TRBJ2-5
ASSGGEGNQPQH,TRBV2,TRBJ1-5
ASSHGRNYGYT,TRBV14,TRBJ1-2
ASSLGQGAPGELF,TRBV11-3,TRBJ2-2
ASSLAAGETQY,TRBV5-1,TRBJ2-5
ASSSTSGGTNSYNEQF,TRBV7-9,TRBJ2-1
ASSRQGSKTEAF,TRBV18,TRBJ1-1
AWSRRGPSYNEQF,TRBV30,TRBJ2-1
ASSTSGGANEQF,TRBV7-9,TRBJ2-1
ASSGGAGGNEQF,TRBV5-1,TRBJ2-1
ASSQDPEQGGAF,TRBV4-2,TRBJ1-1
ASSQVSYGYT,TRBV3-1,TRBJ1-2
ASSYSKARQY,TRBV6-2/TRBV6-3,TRBJ2-7
ASSEIPETQY,TRBV2,TRBJ2-5
ASSYSYEQF,TRBV5-6,TRBJ2-1
AWPGGKGTGELF,TRBV30,TRBJ2-2
ATSDPSRGYT,TRBV24-1,TRBJ1-2
ASSVAGSFNSPLH,TRBV9,TRBJ1-6
SAIRGLAGAGGEQY,TRBV20-1,TRBJ2-7
SARDGTTHGAF,TRBV20-1,TRBJ1-1
ASSLGGGKDYGYT,TRBV7-9,TRBJ1-2
ASSSQGFGAF,TRBV7-9,TRBJ1-1
ASSYSVSDSSRSNQPQH,TRBV6-5,TRBJ1-5
ASSYGAQNEQF,TRBV6-2/TRBV6-3,TRBJ2-1
ASSPAGQGNTGELF,TRBV4-2,TRBJ2-2
ASTGLAGRTGANVLT,TRBV27,TRBJ2-6
ASSYGAGRSNTEAF,TRBV6-2/TRBV6-3,TRBJ1-1
ASSQDVSGQETQY,TRBV4-3,TRBJ2-5